This T cell receptor (beta chain) comes out of a study of tumor-infiltrating lymphocytes in primary liver carcinoma (dated by TCRdb to the late 2010s). Context from the whole study: The five patients, three men and two women aged 30 to 69 years, had hepatocellular carcinoma (four) or combined HCC and intrahepatic cholangiocarcinoma (one). The five patients had tumors of stage T1-T3 N0M0, with maximum diameters ranging from roughly 4.2 to 10 cm. Each sample produced roughly 3.65 to 8 million productive TCRbeta reads, and read depth showed no significant difference between tissue types. For each liver tumor, the study sampled five regions along with adjacent normal tissue and blood, and applied TCRbeta repertoire sequencing, expression microarrays and whole-exome sequencing. A total of approximately 35 specimens from 5 patients underwent TCRbeta repertoire sequencing, comprising 25 or so tumor regions, 5 adjacent noncancerous liver tissues and 5 peripheral blood samples. To link TCRbeta repertoire diversity to the local molecular phenotype, the 20 to 25 tumor region samples were profiled with Agilent mRNA microarrays. High reproducibility was observed for the technical replicate repertoires, with mean shared-clone rates approximately 0.92 and correlation coefficients above 0.98.

Using a constant-region primer and ProtoScript II reverse transcriptase, TCRbeta-specific cDNA was reverse-transcribed from about 540 ng total RNA. Three nested multiplex PCR rounds, following a slightly modified ARM-PCR procedure, were used to build the TCRbeta libraries. Sample barcodes and Illumina adapters were attached in a final 25-cycle PCR using Deep VentR polymerase. Before sequencing, amplicons of 200-500 bp were gel-purified using a QIAquick gel extraction kit. The TCRbeta amplicons were sequenced with 250-bp paired-end reads on an Illumina HiSeq 2500. As for the authors' bioinformatics: To recover full CDR3 sequences, reads were quality-trimmed using Trimmomatic v0.33 and paired reads were then merged using FLASH v1.2.11. V, D and J germline segments were assigned to the rearranged TCRbeta sequences using MiGEC v1.2.1b. Clonotype statistics, along with Shannon-Wiener diversity indices, were calculated using VDJtools v1.0.0. Except for diversity analysis, only the 250 most abundant clonotypes of each sample were used in subsequent analyses to reduce sampling bias. TCRdb redid the processing of the public reads, applying fastp at Q25 and MiXCR, and retained in-frame beta chains. One record per CDR3 amino acid sequence lists the most common genes and DNA. None of the V and J calls come from the authors' own analysis; TCRdb made them. This sample comprises roughly 32,000 distinct CDR3 sequences, 70% to 85% of them detected only once. Jointly, the top ten make up approximately 15% of the sample.

Points the paper makes about the study in general: Only about 7-24% of top clones were present in all five regions of a tumor, suggesting spatial heterogeneity of tumor-infiltrating T cells. The top 250 clones made up a significantly larger repertoire fraction in tumors than in blood (p = 0.039). Consistent with antigen-driven expansion, pairs of tumor regions showed higher repertoire overlap (mean approximately 35%) than either tumor-adjacent pairs (about 17%) or tumor-blood pairs (roughly 14%). Bulk unsorted samples precluded comparing CD4+ and CD8+ T cell repertoires. Because sequencing covered only the TCR beta chain and unpaired alpha chains were not captured, true repertoire diversity is likely underestimated. The study included only four or five patients, and the authors note findings should be validated in a larger study.

On this clonotype itself: It lacks a known antigen. One end of the junction fails to match germline, which may point to a read error.

Total RNA and DNA were co-extracted without cell sorting from around 20-30 mg of bulk tissue using the AllPrep DNA/RNA mini kit. Between November 2015 and 2016, roughly 5 patients in China with histopathologically diagnosed primary liver carcinoma had their tumors surgically resected. Chronic HBV infection was present in the patients, and the patients were treatment-naive at sampling. Each tumor was sampled at five spatially separated regions: the tumor centre plus the superior, inferior, left-lateral and right-lateral poles. Histology showed that every tumor sample contained more than 85% viable tumor cells. Fresh tumor and adjacent tissue pieces were bisected, with one half stored in RNAlater at -80 degrees C and the other half sent for histology. This receptor was identified in a man between 40 and 49 years old with primary liver carcinoma and hepatitis B virus infection. The source material was liver tumor tissue from sampling region 4. The cell subset or site label on this specimen signifies: tumor region T4, right-lateral pole.

The nucleotide sequence reads TGTGTCAGCAGCTTTACTAGGGCCTACGAACAGTACTTC. Its amino acids are CVSSFTRAYEQYF. The V and J genes are TRBV7-8 and TRBJ2-7; the D gene is perhaps TRBD2, on 5 matching bases. From the germline V gene, CDR1 is SGHVS and CDR2 is FQNEAQ. The CDR3 has 13 amino acids, counting the end cysteine and phenylalanine. The CDR3 DNA has 39 bases and is translated from base 1.